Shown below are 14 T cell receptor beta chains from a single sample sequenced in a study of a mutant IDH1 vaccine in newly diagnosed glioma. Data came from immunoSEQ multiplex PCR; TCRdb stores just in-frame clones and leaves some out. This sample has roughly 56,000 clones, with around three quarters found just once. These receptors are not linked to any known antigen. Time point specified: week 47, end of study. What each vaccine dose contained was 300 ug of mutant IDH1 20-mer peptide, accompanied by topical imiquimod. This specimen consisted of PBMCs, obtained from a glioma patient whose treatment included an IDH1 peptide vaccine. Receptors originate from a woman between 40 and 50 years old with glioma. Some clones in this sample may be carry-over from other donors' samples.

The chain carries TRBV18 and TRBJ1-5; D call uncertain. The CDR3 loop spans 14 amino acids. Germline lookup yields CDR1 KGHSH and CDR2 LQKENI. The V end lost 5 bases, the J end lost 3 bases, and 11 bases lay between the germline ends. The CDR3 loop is CASSVEGYNQPQHF. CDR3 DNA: TGTGCCAGCTCAGTCGAAGGGTACAATCAGCCCCAGCATTTT.

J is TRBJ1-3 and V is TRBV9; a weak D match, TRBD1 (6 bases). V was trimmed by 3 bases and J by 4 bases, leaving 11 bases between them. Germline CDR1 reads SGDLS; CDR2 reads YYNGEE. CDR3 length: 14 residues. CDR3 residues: CASSGGGPGNTIYF. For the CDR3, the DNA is TGTGCCAGCAGCGGAGGGGGGCCAGGAAACACCATATATTTT. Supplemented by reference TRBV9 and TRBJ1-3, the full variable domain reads DSGVTQTPKHLITATGQRVTLRCSPRSGDLSVYWYQQSLDQGLQFLIQYYNGEERAKGNILERFSAQQFPDLHSELNLSSLELGDSALYFCASSGGGPGNTIYFGEGSWLTVV.

The CDR3 here is CSVEGTGGMDEQFF. CDR3 bases: TGCAGCGTTGAGGGGACAGGAGGCATGGATGAGCAGTTCTTC. This chain uses TRBV29-1 with TRBJ2-1, with TRBD1 identical over 8 bases. With 3 bases clipped from V and 8 bases from J, the junction kept 9 bases outside the gene matches. This CDR3 region has 14 residues. Germline-derived CDR1 and CDR2 are SQVTM and ANQGSEA.

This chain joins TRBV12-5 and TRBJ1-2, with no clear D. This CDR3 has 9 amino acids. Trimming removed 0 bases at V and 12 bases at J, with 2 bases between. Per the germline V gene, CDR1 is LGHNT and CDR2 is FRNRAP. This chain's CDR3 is CASGLVHTF. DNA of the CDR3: TGTGCTAGTGGTTTGGTACACACCTTC.

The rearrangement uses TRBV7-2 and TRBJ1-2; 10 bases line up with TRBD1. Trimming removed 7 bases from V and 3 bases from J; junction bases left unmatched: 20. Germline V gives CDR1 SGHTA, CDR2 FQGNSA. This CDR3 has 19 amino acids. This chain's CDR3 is CASTLAYLDRGVEDYGYTF. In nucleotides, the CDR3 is TGTGCCAGCACCCTAGCTTACCTGGACAGGGGGGTGGAGGACTATGGCTACACCTTC.

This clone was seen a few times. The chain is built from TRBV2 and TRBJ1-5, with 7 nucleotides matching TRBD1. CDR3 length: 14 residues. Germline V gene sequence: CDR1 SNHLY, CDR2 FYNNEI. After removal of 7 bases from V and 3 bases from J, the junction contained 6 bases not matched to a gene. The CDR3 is CASTFDRVNQPQHF. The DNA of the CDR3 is TGTGCCAGCACATTTGACAGGGTCAATCAGCCCCAGCATTTT. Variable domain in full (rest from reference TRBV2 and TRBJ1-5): EPEVTQTPSHQVTQMGQEVILRCVPISNHLYFYWYRQILGQKVEFLVSFYNNEISEKSEIFDDQFSVERPDGSNFTLKIRSTKLEDSAMYFCASTFDRVNQPQHFGDGTRLSIL.

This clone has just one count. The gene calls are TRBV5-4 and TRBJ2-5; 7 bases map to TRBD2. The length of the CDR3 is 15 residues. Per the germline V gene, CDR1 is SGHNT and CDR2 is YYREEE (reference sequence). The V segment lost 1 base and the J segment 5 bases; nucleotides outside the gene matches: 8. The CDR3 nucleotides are TGTGCCAGCAGCTTGCGCGGGGGTGTCGTGGAGACCCAGTACTTC. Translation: CASSLRGGVVETQYF.

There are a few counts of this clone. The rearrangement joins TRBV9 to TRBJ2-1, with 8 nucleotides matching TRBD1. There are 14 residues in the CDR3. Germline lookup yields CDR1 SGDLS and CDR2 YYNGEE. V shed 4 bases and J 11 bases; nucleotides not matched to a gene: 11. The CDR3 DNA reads TGTGCCAGCAGCCCCAATTCTGCAGGGGGCAAGCAGTTCTTC. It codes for CASSPNSAGGKQFF.

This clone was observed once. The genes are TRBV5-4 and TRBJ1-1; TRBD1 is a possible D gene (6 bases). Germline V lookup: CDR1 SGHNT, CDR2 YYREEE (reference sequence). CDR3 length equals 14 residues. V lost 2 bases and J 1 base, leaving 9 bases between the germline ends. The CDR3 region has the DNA TGTGCCAGCAGCTTTGCGGGACAGAACACTGAAGCTTTCTTT. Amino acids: CASSFAGQNTEAFF.

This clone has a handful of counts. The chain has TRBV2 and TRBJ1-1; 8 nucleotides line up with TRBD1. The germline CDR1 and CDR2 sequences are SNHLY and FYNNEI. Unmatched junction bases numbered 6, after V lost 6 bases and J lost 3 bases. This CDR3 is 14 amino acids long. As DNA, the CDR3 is TGTGCCAGCAGCCAGGACAGGGCGGACACTGAAGCTTTCTTT. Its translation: CASSQDRADTEAFF.

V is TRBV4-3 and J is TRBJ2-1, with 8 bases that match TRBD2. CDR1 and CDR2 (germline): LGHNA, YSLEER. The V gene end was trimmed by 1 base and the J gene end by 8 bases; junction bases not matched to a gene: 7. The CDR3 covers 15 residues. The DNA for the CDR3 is TGCGCCAGCAGCCAAGTCTCGGGGGGGCCCGATGAGCAGTTCTTC. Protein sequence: CASSQVSGGPDEQFF.

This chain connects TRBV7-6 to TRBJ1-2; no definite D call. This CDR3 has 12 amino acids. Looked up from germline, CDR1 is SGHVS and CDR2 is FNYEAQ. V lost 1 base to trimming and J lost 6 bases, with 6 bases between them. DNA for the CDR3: TGTGCCAGCAGCTTAGATGGGGATGGCTACACCTTC. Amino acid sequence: CASSLDGDGYTF.

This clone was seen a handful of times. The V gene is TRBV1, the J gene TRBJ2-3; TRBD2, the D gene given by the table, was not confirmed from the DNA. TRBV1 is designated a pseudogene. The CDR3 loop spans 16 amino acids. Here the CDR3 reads CTSSPRLAGWPDTQYF. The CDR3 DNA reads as TGCACCAGCAGCCCGCGACTAGCGGGGTGGCCAGATACGCAGTATTTT.

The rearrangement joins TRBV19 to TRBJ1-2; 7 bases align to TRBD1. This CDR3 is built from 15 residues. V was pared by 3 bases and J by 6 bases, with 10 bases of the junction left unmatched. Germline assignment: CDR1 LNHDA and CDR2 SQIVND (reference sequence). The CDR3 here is CASSISLDRDHGYTF. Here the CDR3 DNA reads TGTGCCAGTAGTATCTCTCTCGACAGGGACCATGGCTACACCTTC. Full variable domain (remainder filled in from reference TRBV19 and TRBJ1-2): DGGITQSPKYLFRKEGQNVTLSCEQNLNHDAMYWYRQDPGQGLRLIYYSQIVNDFQKGDIAEGYSVSREKKESFPLTVTSAQKNPTAFYLCASSISLDRDHGYTFGSGTRLTVV.